The rows below give T cell receptor beta chains drawn from one sample of a study of T cells in tuberculosis. The method was immunoSEQ multiplex PCR; TCRdb's version includes in-frame clones alone and lacks a portion of them. Of 30,000 or so clones in the sample, more than 75% were seen once. Sample: PBMCs, taken at tuberculosis diagnosis. The receptors here all came from an adult with tuberculosis. CDR3s leave out the opening cysteine and the closing phenylalanine or tryptophan.

v_gene: TRBV19; j_gene: TRBJ1-2; CDR3aa: ASSTPRQGDGYT
v_gene: TRBV19; j_gene: TRBJ2-3; CDR3aa: ASSITAQGDTQY
v_gene: TRBV29-1; j_gene: TRBJ1-2; CDR3aa: SVDTDRDYGYT
v_gene: TRBV12-5; j_gene: TRBJ2-2; CDR3aa: ASGLLLTGQNTGELF
v_gene: TRBV19; j_gene: TRBJ2-2; CDR3aa: ASSSGQGATGELF
v_gene: TRBV19; j_gene: TRBJ1-1; CDR3aa: ASSTLWTGTMNTEAF
v_gene: TRBV5-1; j_gene: TRBJ2-1; CDR3aa: ASSLTPGQGYNEQF
v_gene: TRBV5-8; j_gene: TRBJ2-5; CDR3aa: ASSQTSGRGETQY
v_gene: TRBV4-2; j_gene: TRBJ2-7; CDR3aa: ASSSGLAGPYEQY
v_gene: TRBV9; j_gene: TRBJ2-1; CDR3aa: ASSVVGRVGVHEQF
v_gene: TRBV27; j_gene: TRBJ2-3; CDR3aa: ASSLRDYRTDTQY
v_gene: TRBV6-4; j_gene: TRBJ1-2; CDR3aa: ATSPGVNYGYT
v_gene: TRBV28; j_gene: TRBJ1-4; CDR3aa: ASGPLLNEKLF
v_gene: TRBV27; j_gene: TRBJ1-1; CDR3aa: ASSQGGTEAF
v_gene: TRBV19; j_gene: TRBJ2-7; CDR3aa: ASGPRTSGGGAEQY
v_gene: TRBV5-1; j_gene: TRBJ2-2; CDR3aa: ASSSASANTGELF
v_gene: TRBV5-6; j_gene: TRBJ2-5; CDR3aa: ASSLAGVETQY
v_gene: TRBV7-2; j_gene: TRBJ1-2; CDR3aa: ASSLRDTWGYT
v_gene: TRBV29-1; j_gene: TRBJ1-4; CDR3aa: SVGQGEEKLF
v_gene: TRBV19; j_gene: TRBJ2-7; CDR3aa: ASSMVGTGSYEQY
v_gene: TRBV19; j_gene: TRBJ2-7; CDR3aa: ASSLAVSYEQY
v_gene: TRBV10-3; j_gene: TRBJ2-5; CDR3aa: AISESTGRETQY
v_gene: TRBV9; j_gene: TRBJ2-2; CDR3aa: ASSGTSGGNTGELF
v_gene: TRBV27; j_gene: TRBJ2-1; CDR3aa: ASSPTSSGRRLNEQF
v_gene: TRBV30; j_gene: TRBJ1-3; CDR3aa: AWSATQGFRNTIY
v_gene: TRBV5-8; j_gene: TRBJ2-7; CDR3aa: ASSLRGQRAYEQY
v_gene: TRBV21-1; j_gene: TRBJ2-1; CDR3aa: ASSKHHKRLWRGEQDEQF
v_gene: TRBV27; j_gene: TRBJ1-1; CDR3aa: ASSLRQGWTEAF
v_gene: TRBV14; j_gene: TRBJ1-2; CDR3aa: ASSQVDINGYT
v_gene: TRBV4-1; j_gene: TRBJ2-7; CDR3aa: ASSHPSGEQY
v_gene: TRBV19; j_gene: TRBJ2-4; CDR3aa: ASSIVRGRGAKNIQY
v_gene: TRBV5-1; j_gene: TRBJ2-7; CDR3aa: ASSLAQGAHEQY
v_gene: TRBV7-9; j_gene: TRBJ2-7; CDR3aa: ASSVSSGISYEQY
v_gene: TRBV7-9; j_gene: TRBJ2-1; CDR3aa: ASILAGNLGDEQF
v_gene: TRBV11-2; j_gene: TRBJ1-3; CDR3aa: ASSAYPGQGFGNTIY
v_gene: TRBV7-3; j_gene: TRBJ2-3; CDR3aa: ASSQQTGGLTDTQY
v_gene: TRBV13; j_gene: TRBJ1-1; CDR3aa: ASSPGTGKAF
v_gene: TRBV2; j_gene: TRBJ2-2; CDR3aa: ASSPQGDGELF
v_gene: TRBV29-1; j_gene: TRBJ2-4; CDR3aa: SVEGLKNIQY
v_gene: TRBV19; j_gene: TRBJ1-1; CDR3aa: ASTPRGQGAGLNTEAF
v_gene: TRBV7-6; j_gene: TRBJ2-2; CDR3aa: ASRKGATGELF
v_gene: TRBV10-3; j_gene: TRBJ1-2; CDR3aa: AISGTDVYGYT
v_gene: TRBV6-4; j_gene: TRBJ2-7; CDR3aa: ASSSGGRGLLVDEQY
v_gene: TRBV19; j_gene: TRBJ2-5; CDR3aa: ASSRQGAPEETQY
v_gene: TRBV9; j_gene: TRBJ2-1; CDR3aa: ASSADPGLSYEQF
v_gene: TRBV2; j_gene: TRBJ2-1; CDR3aa: ASSYEGGPPYNEQF
v_gene: TRBV5-1; j_gene: TRBJ1-1; CDR3aa: ASSLGRQGYTEAF
v_gene: TRBV7-9; j_gene: TRBJ1-3; CDR3aa: ASSLVQGAGNTIY
v_gene: TRBV2; j_gene: TRBJ2-1; CDR3aa: ASSELAGGSYNEQF
v_gene: TRBV7-2; j_gene: TRBJ2-3; CDR3aa: ASSFTSVGTDTQY
v_gene: TRBV27; j_gene: TRBJ2-5; CDR3aa: ASSFLGAQETQY